Presented here are 7 T cell receptor beta chains from one specimen sequenced in a study of blood T cells in healthy people across ages. A sample-barcoded 5' primer and a J-beta primer mix were used in a second PCR of about 7 to 12 cycles. TCRdb used MiXCR to reprocess the 5' RACE reads, holding one entry per CDR3 protein. This sample carries 600,000 or so distinct CDR3 sequences, about 30% of them seen once, and the ten largest clones take 15% to 18%. Specimen: blood. Every receptor here comes from an elderly woman in good health.

V usage is TRBV13 and J usage is TRBJ2-1; TRBD1 is a possible D gene (5 bases). The V end lost 5 bases, the J end lost 10 bases, and 15 bases lay between the germline ends. CDR1 and CDR2 from the germline V gene are PRHDT and FYEKMQ (reference sequence). The CDR3 totals 13 residues. The CDR3 nucleotides read TGTGCCAGCAGCGATACAGGTAGTGGAGAGCAGTTCTTC. It yields the protein CASSDTGSGEQFF. Full variable domain (remainder filled in from reference TRBV13 and TRBJ2-1): AAGVIQSPRHLIKEKRETATLKCYPIPRHDTVYWYQQGPGQDPQFLISFYEKMQSDKGSIPDRFSAQQFSDYHSELNMSSLELGDSALYFCASSDTGSGEQFFGPGTRLTVL.

As concerns this clonotype: This may come from a read error, since a much larger clone is one base off. V gene TRBV29-1 combines with J gene TRBJ2-5; 15 bases align to TRBD2. The CDR3 covers 14 residues. Germline assignment: CDR1 SQVTM and CDR2 ANQGSEA. Trimming cost V 7 bases and J 11 bases; bases outside gene matches: 11. CDR3 sequence: CSAGTSGGTGVQYF. CDR3 sequence (DNA): TGCAGCGCCGGGACTAGCGGGGGGACGGGGGTGCAGTACTTC.

This clonotype occurred many times. The genes are TRBV10-3 and TRBJ2-7; TRBD1 agrees at 7 bases. Germline V CDR1 and CDR2: ENHRY, SYGVKD. The CDR3 has 13 residues. J was trimmed by 5 bases and V by 4 bases; bases with no gene match: 5. Here the CDR3 reads CAISVGDRDEQYF. In DNA, the CDR3 is TGTGCCATCAGTGTGGGTGACAGGGACGAGCAGTACTTC.

There are many counts of this clonotype. The chain combines TRBV6-5 with TRBJ2-1, with a weak D call TRBD2 (6 bases). Trimming stripped 5 bases from V and 5 bases from J, with 19 bases between. The CDR3 covers 16 residues. Looked up from germline, CDR1 is MNHEY and CDR2 is SVGAGI. CDR3 protein: CASSLRSGDGNNEQFF. CDR3 coding DNA: TGTGCCAGCAGTCTAAGGTCGGGGGACGGAAACAATGAGCAGTTCTTC.

This clonotype was counted ten times or more. The chain couples TRBV4-3 to TRBJ1-5; D unresolved. V lost 1 base and J lost 6, with 10 bases in between. CDR3 length equals 14 residues. The germline CDR1 and CDR2 sequences are LGHNA and YSLEER. Written as DNA, the CDR3 is TGCGCCAGCAGCCAAGTTCGAGGTCCTCAGCCCCAGCATTTT. Protein sequence: CASSQVRGPQPQHF.

The CDR3 reads CASSSTTPERGAFF. The CDR3 nucleotides are TGCGCCAGCAGCTCGACAACACCTGAACGGGGAGCTTTCTTT. V usage is TRBV5-1 and J usage is TRBJ1-1; D is undetermined. V gave up 3 bases and J gave up 10 bases, with 19 bases separating them. CDR1 and CDR2 from the germline V gene are SGHRS and YFSETQ. CDR3 size: 14 residues.

The gene calls are TRBV20-1 and TRBJ2-4; tentatively, D is TRBD1 (6 bases). The CDR3 runs to 16 residues. Trimming took off 5 bases at V and 0 bases at J, with 17 bases between the two ends. Germline V gives CDR1 DFQATT, CDR2 SNEGSKA (reference sequence). The CDR3 DNA is TGCAGTGCTGGGATACAGGGAACTCTAGCCAAAAACATTCAGTACTTC. Protein sequence: CSAGIQGTLAKNIQYF.